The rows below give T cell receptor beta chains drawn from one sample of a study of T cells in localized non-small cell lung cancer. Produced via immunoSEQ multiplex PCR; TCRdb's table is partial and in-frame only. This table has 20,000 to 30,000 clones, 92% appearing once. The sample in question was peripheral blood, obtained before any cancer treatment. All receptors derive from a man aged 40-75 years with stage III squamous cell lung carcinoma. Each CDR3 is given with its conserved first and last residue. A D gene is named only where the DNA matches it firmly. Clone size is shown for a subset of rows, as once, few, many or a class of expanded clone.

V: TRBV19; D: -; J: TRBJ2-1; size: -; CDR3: CASSPGQRLYNEQFF; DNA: TGTGCCAGTAGTCCTGGACAGCGCCTCTACAATGAGCAGTTCTTC
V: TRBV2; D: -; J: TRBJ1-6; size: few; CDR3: CASSRTPYNSPLHF; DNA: TGTGCCAGCAGTCGGACACCCTATAATTCACCCCTCCACTTT
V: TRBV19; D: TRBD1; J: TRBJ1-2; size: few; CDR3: CASSSTQGDYGYTF; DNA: TGTGCCAGTAGTTCAACGCAGGGGGACTATGGCTACACCTTC
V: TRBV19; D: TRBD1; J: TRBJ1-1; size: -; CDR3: CASSQGALFTEAFF; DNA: TGTGCCAGTAGTCAGGGGGCGCTTTTCACTGAAGCTTTCTTT
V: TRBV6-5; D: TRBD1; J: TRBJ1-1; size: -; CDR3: CASTRPGQRNTEAFF; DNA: TGTGCCAGCACCCGCCCGGGACAGAGGAACACTGAAGCTTTCTTT
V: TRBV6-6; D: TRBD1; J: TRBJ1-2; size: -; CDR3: CASTKQGARVFYGYTF; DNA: TGTGCCAGCACCAAACAGGGGGCGAGGGTTTTTTATGGCTACACCTTC
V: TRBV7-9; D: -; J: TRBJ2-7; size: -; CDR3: CASSLGGPSDSNYEQYF; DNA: TGTGCCAGCAGCTTAGGTGGTCCTAGCGACTCCAACTACGAGCAGTACTTC
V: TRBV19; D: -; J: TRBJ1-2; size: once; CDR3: CASSIGRLINYGYTF; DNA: TGTGCCAGTAGTATAGGGCGACTGATCAACTATGGCTACACCTTC
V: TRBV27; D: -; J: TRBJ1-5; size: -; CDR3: CASSLMASSNQPQHF; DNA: TGTGCCAGCAGTTTGATGGCGTCATCCAATCAGCCCCAGCATTTT
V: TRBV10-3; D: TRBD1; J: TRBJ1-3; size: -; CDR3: CAISNRQGGFGNTIYF; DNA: TGTGCCATCAGTAATAGACAGGGAGGATTTGGAAACACCATATATTTT
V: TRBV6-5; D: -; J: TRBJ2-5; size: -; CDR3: CASSYSSQETQYF; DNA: TGTGCCAGCAGTTACAGTTCCCAAGAGACCCAGTACTTC
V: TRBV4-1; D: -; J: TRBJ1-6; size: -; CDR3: CASSQVLQGGTYNSPLHF; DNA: TGCGCCAGCAGCCAAGTTTTACAGGGAGGTACCTATAATTCACCCCTCCACTTT
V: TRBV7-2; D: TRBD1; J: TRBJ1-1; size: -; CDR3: CASSLRDRAWNTEAFF; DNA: TGTGCCAGCAGCCTCCGGGACAGGGCATGGAACACTGAAGCTTTCTTT
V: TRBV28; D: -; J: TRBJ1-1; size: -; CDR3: CASSSGTPGTEAFF; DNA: TGTGCCAGCAGTTCCGGGACCCCCGGCACTGAAGCTTTCTTT
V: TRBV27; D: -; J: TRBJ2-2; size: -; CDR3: CASSGLGTGELFF; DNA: TGTGCCAGCAGTGGCCTAGGTACCGGGGAGCTGTTTTTT
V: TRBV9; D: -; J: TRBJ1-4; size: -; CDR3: CASSASLREKLFF; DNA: TGTGCCAGCAGCGCGTCCCTACGTGAAAAACTGTTTTTT
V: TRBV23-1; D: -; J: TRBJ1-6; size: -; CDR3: CASSRDPVNNSPLHF; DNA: TGCGCCAGCAGTCGAGATCCGGTCAATAATTCACCCCTCCACTTT
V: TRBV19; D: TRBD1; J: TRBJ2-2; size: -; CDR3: CASRDRAFGELFF; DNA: TGTGCCAGTCGGGACAGGGCTTTCGGGGAGCTGTTTTTT
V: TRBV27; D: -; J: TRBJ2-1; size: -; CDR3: CASSLRWQGSIGNEQFF; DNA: TGTGCCAGCAGTTTAAGGTGGCAGGGGTCAATCGGCAATGAGCAGTTCTTC
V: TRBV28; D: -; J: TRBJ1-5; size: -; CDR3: CALGGRGPRPQHF; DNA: TGTGCCCTAGGGGGTCGGGGGCCTCGGCCCCAGCATTTT
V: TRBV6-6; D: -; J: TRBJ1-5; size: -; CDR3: CASSRTGFGQPQHF; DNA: TGTGCCAGCAGTCGCACAGGGTTCGGTCAGCCCCAGCATTTT
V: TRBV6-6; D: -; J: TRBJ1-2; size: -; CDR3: CASSYELSGYTF; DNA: TGTGCCAGCAGTTACGAACTCTCTGGCTACACCTTC
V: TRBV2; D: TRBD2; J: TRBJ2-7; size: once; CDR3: CASSARGVAYEQYF; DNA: TGTGCCAGCAGTGCCCGGGGGGTCGCCTACGAGCAGTACTTC
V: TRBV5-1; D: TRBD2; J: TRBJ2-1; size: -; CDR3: CASRGLAGAAFEQFF; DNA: TGCGCCAGCAGGGGACTAGCGGGGGCTGCTTTCGAGCAGTTCTTC
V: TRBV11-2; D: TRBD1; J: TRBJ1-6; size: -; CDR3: CASSPGQGASPLHF; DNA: TGTGCCAGCAGCCCGGGACAGGGCGCTTCACCCCTCCACTTT
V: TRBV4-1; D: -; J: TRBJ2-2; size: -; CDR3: CASSQDSADTGELFF; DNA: TGCGCCAGCAGCCAAGATTCAGCGGACACCGGGGAGCTGTTTTTT
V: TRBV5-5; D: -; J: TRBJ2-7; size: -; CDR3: CASSLATGSSEQYF; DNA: TGTGCCAGCAGCTTGGCAACGGGTTCTAGCGAGCAGTACTTC
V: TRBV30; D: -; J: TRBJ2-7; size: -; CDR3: CAWSLGQSYEQYF; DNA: TGTGCCTGGAGTCTTGGACAGTCCTACGAGCAGTACTTC
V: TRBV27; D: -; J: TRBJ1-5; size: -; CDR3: CASSQGWHSNQPQHF; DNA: TGTGCCAGCAGCCAGGGTTGGCATAGCAATCAGCCCCAGCATTTT
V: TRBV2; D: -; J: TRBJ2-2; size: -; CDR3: CASSELGELFF; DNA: TGTGCCAGCAGTGAACTCGGGGAGCTGTTTTTT
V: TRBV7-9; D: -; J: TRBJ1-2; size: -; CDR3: CASSLEGSGYTF; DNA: TGTGCCAGCAGCTTGGAAGGGTCTGGCTACACCTTC
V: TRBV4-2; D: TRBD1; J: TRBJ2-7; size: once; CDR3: CASSPPGTGDSYEQYF; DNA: TGTGCCAGCAGCCCGCCCGGGACAGGGGATTCCTACGAGCAGTACTTC
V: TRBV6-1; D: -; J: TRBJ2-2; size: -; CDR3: CASSETGFLTGELFF; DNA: TGTGCCAGCAGTGAAACAGGGTTCTTAACCGGGGAGCTGTTTTTT
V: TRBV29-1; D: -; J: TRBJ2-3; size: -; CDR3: CSVEESRTQYF; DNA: TGCAGCGTTGAAGAGTCCCGTACGCAGTATTTT
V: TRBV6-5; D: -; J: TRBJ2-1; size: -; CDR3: CASSYSGASSYNEQFF; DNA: TGTGCCAGCAGTTACTCCGGAGCGAGCTCCTACAATGAGCAGTTCTTC
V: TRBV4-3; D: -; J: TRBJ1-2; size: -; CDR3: CASSQDAGGTYGYTF; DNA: TGCGCCAGCAGCCAAGATGCGGGGGGGACCTATGGCTACACCTTC